Following are 15 T cell receptor beta chains from one sample sequenced in a study of blood T cell repertoires in COVID-19. Assay used: immunoSEQ multiplex PCR; TCRdb lists only in-frame clones, some missing. The sample includes roughly 250,000 clones, 70% to 90% of them seen just once. Sequenced: peripheral blood. The receptors originated from a human donor with COVID-19, enrolled during active disease. The donor label of this sample is uncertain.

The chain joins TRBV7-2 to TRBJ1-4; no clear D gene. The J call may be mistaken, given a closer DNA end match to TRBJ2-2. The germline V gene has CDR1 SGHTA and CDR2 FQGNSA. This CDR3 has 13 amino acids. This CDR3 is CASSSPRSGELFF. CDR3 sequence (DNA): TGTGCCAGCAGCTCCCCCCGGTCGGGGGAGCTGTTTTTT.

Here the CDR3 reads CASSQGDSSEKLFF. CDR3 DNA sequence: TGTGCCAGCAGCCAAGGGGACAGCAGTGAAAAACTGTTTTTT. This rearrangement joins TRBV3-1 (or the pseudogene TRBV3-2) to TRBJ1-4; TRBD1 matches at 7 bases. CDR1 is LGHDT and CDR2 is YNNKEL in the germline V gene (reference sequence). CDR3 length: 14 residues. The V segment lost 1 base and the J segment 7 bases; nucleotides outside the gene matches: 3.

V and J are TRBV10-2 and TRBJ2-7, with TRBD2 identical over 9 bases. CDR3 length: 14 residues. The germline gives CDR1 WSHSY, CDR2 SAAADI. Trimming took 6 bases from V and 0 from J; bases not matched to a gene: 3. The CDR3 DNA sequence: TGCGCCAGCAGACTTAGCGGGGGCTCCTACGAGCAGTACTTC. Protein product: CASRLSGGSYEQYF.

The J gene is TRBJ1-2, the V gene TRBV7-9; TRBD1 agrees at 7 bases. J lost 1 base, V lost 4 bases, and 6 bases had no gene match. The CDR3 totals 15 residues. In germline, CDR1 is SEHNR, CDR2 FQNEAQ (reference sequence). The CDR3 sequence: CASSSGQRLNYGYTF. The CDR3, as DNA: TGTGCCAGCAGCTCGGGACAGCGCCTTAACTATGGCTACACCTTC.

The chain is built from TRBV9 and TRBJ1-3; 7 bases fit TRBD1. J gave up 2 bases and V 0 bases, and 5 bases lay outside the gene matches. This CDR3 has 16 residues. The germline CDR1 and CDR2 sequences are SGDLS and YYNGEE. The CDR3 spells CASSVGQGVTGNTIYF. The DNA for the CDR3 is TGTGCCAGCAGCGTAGGCCAGGGGGTCACTGGAAACACCATATATTTT.

V usage is TRBV15 and J usage is TRBJ2-7, with 9 bases fitting TRBD1. Germline V CDR1 and CDR2: LNHNV, YYDKDF (reference sequence). There are 15 residues in the CDR3. J lost 5 bases, V lost 1 base, and 6 bases had no gene match. The CDR3 nucleotides read TGTGCCACCAGCAGAGCCAGGACAGGGGTTAACGAGCAGTACTTC. Amino acids: CATSRARTGVNEQYF.

The chain links TRBV9 to TRBJ2-3, with TRBD2 identical over 9 bases. The CDR3 is made up of 15 amino acids. After removal of 3 bases from V and 3 bases from J, the junction contained 5 bases not matched to a gene. CDR1 and CDR2 (germline): SGDLS, YYNGEE. CDR3 residues: CASSAWTSATDTQYF. In DNA form, the CDR3 reads TGTGCCAGCAGCGCGTGGACTAGCGCGACAGATACGCAGTATTTT.

The chain carries TRBV6-6 and TRBJ1-2, with D tentatively TRBD1 (6 bases). V was pared by 5 bases and J by 3 bases, with 19 bases between. From germline, CDR1 is MNHNY and CDR2 SVGAGI (reference sequence). This CDR3 region has 16 residues. CDR3 region: CASSPPGTGFYYGYTF. CDR3 bases: TGTGCCAGCAGTCCCCCGGGAACAGGGTTTTACTATGGCTACACCTTC.

Only a few counts were recorded for this clone. The rearrangement joins TRBV6-5 to TRBJ1-1; TRBD1 matches 9 bases. This CDR3 has 14 amino acids. Germline V gives CDR1 MNHEY, CDR2 SVGAGI. The V segment lost 8 bases and the J segment 8 bases; nucleotides outside the gene matches: 12. The CDR3 DNA reads TGTGCCAGCTGGGGGGGACAGGGCTTTACCGAAGCTTTCTTT. It yields the protein CASWGGQGFTEAFF.

This chain joins TRBV7-2 and TRBJ2-5, with TRBD2 as a possible D gene (6 bases). The CDR3 is 14 residues long. Trimming took off 6 bases at V and 5 bases at J, with 16 bases between the two ends. CDR1 and CDR2 (germline): SGHTA, FQGNSA. CDR3 coding DNA: TGTGCCAGCAGAGGCGGGATCGCCTGGGAGACCCAGTACTTC. Translating it yields CASRGGIAWETQYF.

The rearrangement joins TRBV7-9 to TRBJ2-5; TRBD2 agrees at 7 bases. Trimming removed 3 bases from V and 5 bases from J; junction bases left unmatched: 6. Germline V CDR1 and CDR2: SEHNR, FQNEAQ (reference sequence). The CDR3 is 14 residues long. In DNA, the CDR3 is TGTGCCAGCAGCTTTGCGGGAGTAGGTGAGACCCAGTACTTC. The encoded protein is CASSFAGVGETQYF.

This clone was observed a few times. The J gene is TRBJ1-3, the V gene TRBV30; the D gene is possibly TRBD1 (6 bases). Trimming stripped 2 bases from V and 2 bases from J, with 13 bases between. The CDR3 length is 15 residues. The germline V gene has CDR1 GTSNPN and CDR2 SVGIG (reference sequence). The CDR3 spells CAWSQGRVPGNTIYF. CDR3 in DNA: TGTGCCTGGAGTCAGGGGAGGGTCCCTGGAAACACCATATATTTT. Combining the CDR3 with reference TRBV30 and TRBJ1-3 gives the whole variable domain SQTIHQWPATLVQPVGSPLSLECTVEGTSNPNLYWYRQAAGRGLQLLFYSVGIGQISSEVPQNLSASRPQDRQFILSSKKLLLSDSGFYLCAWSQGRVPGNTIYFGEGSWLTVV.

This chain links TRBV3-1 (or the pseudogene TRBV3-2) with TRBJ1-2, with TRBD1 matching over 9 bases. This CDR3 region has 14 residues. CDR1 and CDR2 from the germline V gene are LGHDT and YNNKEL (reference sequence). After removal of 4 bases from V and 4 bases from J, the junction contained 4 bases not matched to a gene. CDR3 sequence: CASSPTGGGYGYTF. CDR3 sequence (DNA): TGTGCCAGCAGCCCGACAGGGGGAGGCTATGGCTACACCTTC.

The chain carries TRBV6-2 or TRBV6-3 and TRBJ1-1; possibly TRBD1 for D (6 bases). Trimming shortened V by 2 bases and J by 7 bases, and 8 bases separated the two germline ends. The CDR3 totals 12 residues. Germline V gives CDR1 MNHEY, CDR2 SVGEGT. The CDR3 nucleotides read TGTGCCAGCAGTTACGGACAGTTTGAAGCTTTCTTT. Translating gives CASSYGQFEAFF.

CDR3 region: CASSQAQSGSYNEQFF. The DNA of the CDR3 is TGTGCCAGCAGCCAAGCCCAAAGCGGGAGTTACAATGAGCAGTTCTTC. The gene calls are TRBV4-2 and TRBJ2-1; the match to TRBD2 covers 8 bases. This CDR3 has 16 residues. CDR1 and CDR2 (germline): LGHNA, YNFKEQ. After removal of 1 base from V and 4 bases from J, the junction contained 6 bases not matched to a gene.